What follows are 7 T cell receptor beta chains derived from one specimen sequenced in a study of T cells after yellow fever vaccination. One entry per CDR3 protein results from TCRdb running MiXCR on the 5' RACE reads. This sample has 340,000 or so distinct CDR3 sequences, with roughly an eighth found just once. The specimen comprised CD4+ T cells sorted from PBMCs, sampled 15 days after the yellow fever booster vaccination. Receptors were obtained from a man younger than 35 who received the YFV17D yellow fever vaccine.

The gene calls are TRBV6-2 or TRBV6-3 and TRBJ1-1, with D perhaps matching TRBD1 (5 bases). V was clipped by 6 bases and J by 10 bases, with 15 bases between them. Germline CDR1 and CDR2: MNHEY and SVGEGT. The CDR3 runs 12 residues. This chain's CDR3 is CASRFDSGVAFF. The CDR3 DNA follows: TGTGCCAGCAGATTTGACAGCGGAGTAGCTTTCTTT.

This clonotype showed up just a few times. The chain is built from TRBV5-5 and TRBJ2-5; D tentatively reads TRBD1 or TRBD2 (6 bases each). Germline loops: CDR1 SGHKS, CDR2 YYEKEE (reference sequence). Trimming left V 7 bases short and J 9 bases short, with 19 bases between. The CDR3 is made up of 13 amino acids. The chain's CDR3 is CASGGRGDTAQYF. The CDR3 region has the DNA TGTGCCAGCGGGGGGCGAGGGGATACGGCCCAGTACTTC.

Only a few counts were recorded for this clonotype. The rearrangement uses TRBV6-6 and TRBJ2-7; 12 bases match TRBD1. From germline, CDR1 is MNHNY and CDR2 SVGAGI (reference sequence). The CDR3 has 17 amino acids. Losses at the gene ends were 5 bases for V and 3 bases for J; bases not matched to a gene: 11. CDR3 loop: CASSGTGGLGYSYEQYF. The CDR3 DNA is TGTGCCAGCAGTGGGACAGGGGGCCTGGGGTACAGCTACGAGCAGTACTTC.

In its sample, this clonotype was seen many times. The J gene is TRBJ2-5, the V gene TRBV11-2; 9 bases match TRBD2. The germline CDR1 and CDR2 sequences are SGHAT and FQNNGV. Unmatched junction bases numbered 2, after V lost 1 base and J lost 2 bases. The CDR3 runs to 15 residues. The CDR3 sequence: CASSLGRGGQETQYF. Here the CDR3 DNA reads TGTGCCAGCAGCTTAGGGCGGGGGGGGCAAGAGACCCAGTACTTC.

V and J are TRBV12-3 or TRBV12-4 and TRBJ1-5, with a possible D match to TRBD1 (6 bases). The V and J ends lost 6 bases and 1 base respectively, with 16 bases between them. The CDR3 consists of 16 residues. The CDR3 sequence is CASSRGGPRSNQPQHF. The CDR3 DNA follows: TGTGCCAGCAGCCGTGGGGGGCCGCGAAGCAATCAGCCCCAGCATTTT.

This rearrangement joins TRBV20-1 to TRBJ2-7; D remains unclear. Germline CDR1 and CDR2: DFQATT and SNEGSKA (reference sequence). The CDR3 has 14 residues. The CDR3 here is CSLRMPFPPYEQYV. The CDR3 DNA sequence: TGCAGCCTTCGCATGCCCTTTCCCCCATACGAGCAGTACGTC.

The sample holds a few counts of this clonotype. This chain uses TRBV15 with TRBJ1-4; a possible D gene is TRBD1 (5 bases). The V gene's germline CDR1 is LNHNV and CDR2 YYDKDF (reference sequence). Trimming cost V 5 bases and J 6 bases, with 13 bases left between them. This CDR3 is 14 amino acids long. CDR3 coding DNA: TGTGCCACCAGCGGCGGGGCACGAGATGAAAAACTGTTTTTT. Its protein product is CATSGGARDEKLFF.